This T cell receptor beta chain derives from a study of naive and memory T cell subsets. The CDR3 sequence is 12 residues long. The germline CDR1 and CDR2 sequences are MNHEY and SMNVEV (reference sequence). V dropped 5 bases and J dropped 9 bases, with 11 bases sitting between them. The beta constant-region primer was an equimolar mix of two oligonucleotides covering TRBC1 and TRBC2. The ligated cDNA underwent four PCR rounds using SP2 and nested alpha and beta constant-region primers. TCRdb re-called the UMI-ligation and nested PCR reads with MiXCR, one entry per CDR3 protein. The table has over 110,000 distinct CDR3 sequences, 15% to 20% seen once. This clonotype was observed a single time. Its antigen is undetermined. General study results and limits: A few larger clonotypes appeared in naive repertoires, especially CD8, possibly memory cells re-expressing CD45RA.

The specimen sequenced was naive CD8+ T cells from blood. The gene calls are TRBV27 and TRBJ2-1; D gene uncertain. The sequence was collected from a human donor in good health. The CDR3 protein is CASSGERVEQFF. The CDR3 bases are TGTGCCAGCAGTGGGGAACGCGTTGAGCAGTTCTTC.